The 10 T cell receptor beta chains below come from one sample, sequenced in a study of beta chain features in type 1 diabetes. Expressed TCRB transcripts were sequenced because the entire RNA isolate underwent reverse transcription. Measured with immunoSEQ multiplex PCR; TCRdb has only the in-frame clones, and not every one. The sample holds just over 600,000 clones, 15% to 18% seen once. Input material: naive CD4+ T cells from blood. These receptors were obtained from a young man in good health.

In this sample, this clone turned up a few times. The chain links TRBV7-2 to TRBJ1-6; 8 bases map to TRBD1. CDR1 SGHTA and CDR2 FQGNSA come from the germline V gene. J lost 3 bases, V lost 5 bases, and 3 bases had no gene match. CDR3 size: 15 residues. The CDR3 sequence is CASSQDRVYNSPLHF. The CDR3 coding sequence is TGTGCCAGCAGCCAGGACAGGGTCTATAATTCACCCCTCCACTTT.

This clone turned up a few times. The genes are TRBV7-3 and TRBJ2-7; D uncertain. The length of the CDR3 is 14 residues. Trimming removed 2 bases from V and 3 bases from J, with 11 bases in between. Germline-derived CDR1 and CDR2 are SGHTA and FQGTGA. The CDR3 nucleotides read TGTGCCAGCAGCTTACAAGGACGGAGCTACGAGCAGTACTTC. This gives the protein CASSLQGRSYEQYF.

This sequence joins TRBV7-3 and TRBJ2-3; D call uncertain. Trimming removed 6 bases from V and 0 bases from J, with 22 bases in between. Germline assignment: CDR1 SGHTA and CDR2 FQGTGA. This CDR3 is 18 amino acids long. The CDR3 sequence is CASSSGLWPPSSTDTQYF. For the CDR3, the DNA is TGTGCCAGCAGTTCTGGTCTTTGGCCGCCAAGTAGCACAGATACGCAGTATTTT.

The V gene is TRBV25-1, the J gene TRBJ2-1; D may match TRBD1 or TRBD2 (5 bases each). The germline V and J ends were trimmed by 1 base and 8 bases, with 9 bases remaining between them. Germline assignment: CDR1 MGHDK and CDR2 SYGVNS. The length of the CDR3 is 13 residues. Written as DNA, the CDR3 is TGTGCCAGCAGTGAATTTGGGACGTATGAGCAGTTCTTC. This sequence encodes CASSEFGTYEQFF. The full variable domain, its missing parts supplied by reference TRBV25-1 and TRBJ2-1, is EADIYQTPRYLVIGTGKKITLECSQTMGHDKMYWYQQDPGMELHLIHYSYGVNSTEKGDLSSESTVSRIRTEHFPLTLESARPSHTSQYLCASSEFGTYEQFFGPGTRLTVL.

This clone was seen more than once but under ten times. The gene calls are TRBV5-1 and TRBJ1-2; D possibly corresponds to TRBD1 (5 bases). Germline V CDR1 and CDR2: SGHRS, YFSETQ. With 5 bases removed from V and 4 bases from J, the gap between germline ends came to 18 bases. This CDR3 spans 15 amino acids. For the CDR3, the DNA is TGCGCCAGCAGTGACTCGACAGCCAACTCCTATGGCTACACCTTC. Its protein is CASSDSTANSYGYTF.

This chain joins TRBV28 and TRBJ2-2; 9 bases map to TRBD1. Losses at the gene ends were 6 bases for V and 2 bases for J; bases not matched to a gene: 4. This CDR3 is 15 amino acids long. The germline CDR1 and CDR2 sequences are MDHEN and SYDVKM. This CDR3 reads CASRTGGLNTGELFF. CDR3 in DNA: TGTGCCAGCAGGACAGGGGGTCTTAACACCGGGGAGCTGTTTTTT.

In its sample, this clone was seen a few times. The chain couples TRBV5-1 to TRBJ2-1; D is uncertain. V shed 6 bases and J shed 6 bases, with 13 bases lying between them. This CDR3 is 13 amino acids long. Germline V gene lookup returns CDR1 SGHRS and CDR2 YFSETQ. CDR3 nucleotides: TGCGCCAGCAAGGAGTTTTTAGCCAATGAGCAGTTCTTC. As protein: CASKEFLANEQFF.

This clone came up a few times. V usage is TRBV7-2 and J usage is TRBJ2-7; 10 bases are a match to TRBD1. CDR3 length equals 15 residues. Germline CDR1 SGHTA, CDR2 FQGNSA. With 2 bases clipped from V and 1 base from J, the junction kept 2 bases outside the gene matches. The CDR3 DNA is TGTGCCAGCAGCTTAAGGACAGGGGGTTCCTACGAGCAGTACTTC. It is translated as CASSLRTGGSYEQYF.

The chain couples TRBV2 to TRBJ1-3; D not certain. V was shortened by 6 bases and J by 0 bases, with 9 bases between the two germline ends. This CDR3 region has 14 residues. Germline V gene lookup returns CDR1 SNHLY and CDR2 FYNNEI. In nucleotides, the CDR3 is TGTGCCAGCAGCCCCGCGAGCTCTGGAAACACCATATATTTT. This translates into CASSPASSGNTIYF.

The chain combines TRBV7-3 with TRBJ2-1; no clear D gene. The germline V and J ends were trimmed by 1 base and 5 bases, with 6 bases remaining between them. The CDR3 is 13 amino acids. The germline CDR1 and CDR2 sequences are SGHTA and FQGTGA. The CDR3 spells CASSLSPNNEQFF. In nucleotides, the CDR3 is TGTGCCAGCAGCTTAAGCCCCAACAATGAGCAGTTCTTC.